This T cell receptor (beta chain) was observed in a study of T cell responses to AZD1222 COVID-19 vaccine. Study in general: Pooling of second doses given at about 4 or about 12 weeks was done. The study, taken as a whole, reports: Only five or six AZD1222 recipients tested seropositive at baseline.

The table came from immunoSEQ multiplex PCR; TCRdb's copy has only in-frame clones and leaves some out. The repertoire holds approximately 260,000 clones, with over 85% as singletons. On this clone: What it binds is unknown. This specimen includes other DNA sequences encoding the same CDR3.

Germline CDR1 is SGHAT and CDR2 is FQNNGV. The CDR3 is 14 amino acids. V dropped 3 bases and J dropped 3 bases, with 11 bases sitting between them. The sequences come from peripheral blood, collected on day 0 of AZD1222 vaccination. The chain combines TRBV11-2 with TRBJ1-1, with D perhaps matching TRBD1 (5 bases). The clonotype comes from an adult in good health. CDR3 nucleotide sequence: TGTGCCAGCAGCTTGGGGGGAGGTGACACTGAAGCTTTCTTT. Translating it yields CASSLGGGDTEAFF.